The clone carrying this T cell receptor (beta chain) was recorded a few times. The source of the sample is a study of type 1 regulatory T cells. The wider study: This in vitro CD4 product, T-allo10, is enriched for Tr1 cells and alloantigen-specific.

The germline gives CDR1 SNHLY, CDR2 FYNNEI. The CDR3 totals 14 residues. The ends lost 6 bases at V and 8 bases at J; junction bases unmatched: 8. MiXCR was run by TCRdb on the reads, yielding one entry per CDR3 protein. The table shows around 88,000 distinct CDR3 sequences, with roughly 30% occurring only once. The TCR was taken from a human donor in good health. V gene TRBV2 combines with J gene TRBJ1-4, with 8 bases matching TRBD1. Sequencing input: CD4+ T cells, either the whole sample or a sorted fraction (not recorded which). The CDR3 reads CASRTGTGGEKLFF. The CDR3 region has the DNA TGTGCCAGCAGAACCGGGACAGGAGGAGAAAAACTGTTTTTT.